This passage covers 8 T cell receptor beta chains from one sample sequenced in a study of blood T cell repertoires in COVID-19. Measured with immunoSEQ multiplex PCR; TCRdb has only the in-frame clones, and not every one. The sample yields roughly 250,000 clones, 86% seen once. The specimen was PBMCs or T cells enriched from blood (not recorded which). The source of these receptors is a middle-aged woman with acute COVID-19.

This clone was seen just once. The chain is built from TRBV15 and TRBJ1-2; D unclear. Germline CDR1 is LNHNV and CDR2 is YYDKDF (reference sequence). This CDR3 comprises 14 residues. Trimming left V 6 bases short and J 4 bases short, with 15 bases between. CDR3 sequence reads: CATSLRTTGYGYTF. CDR3 in DNA: TGTGCCACCAGTTTGAGAACTACTGGCTATGGCTACACCTTC.

V is TRBV27 and J is TRBJ1-3; 7 nucleotides agree with TRBD1. The CDR3 runs 13 residues. Germline CDR1 MNHEY, CDR2 SMNVEV (reference sequence). J lost 4 bases, V lost 4 bases, and 1 base had no gene match. This CDR3 reads CASSWDSGNTIYF. DNA for the CDR3: TGTGCCAGCAGTTGGGACAGCGGAAACACCATATATTTT.

The chain links TRBV29-1 to TRBJ2-2; TRBD1 aligns across 8 bases. Germline CDR1 reads SQVTM; CDR2 reads ANQGSEA. This CDR3 comprises 12 residues. Trimming at V came to 6 bases and at J to 7 bases, leaving 4 bases not matched to a gene. The CDR3 region is CSVDRGSGELFF. The CDR3 DNA is TGCAGCGTAGACAGGGGAAGCGGGGAGCTGTTTTTT.

The chain joins TRBV12-5 to TRBJ2-2; TRBD2 matches at 9 bases. Trimming at V came to 1 base and at J to 5 bases, leaving 8 bases not matched to a gene. The CDR3 sequence is 17 residues long. Germline assignment: CDR1 LGHNT and CDR2 FRNRAP. This CDR3 reads CASGLGIAGVGTGELFF. In DNA form, the CDR3 reads TGTGCTAGTGGTTTGGGTATAGCGGGAGTAGGGACCGGGGAGCTGTTTTTT.

CDR3 amino acids: CASSRNSNLLGDEQYF. CDR3 DNA sequence: TGTGCCAGTAGTAGAAACTCCAATCTCCTAGGGGACGAGCAGTACTTC. The gene calls are TRBV19 and TRBJ2-7, with a possible D match to TRBD1 (5 bases). This CDR3 is 16 amino acids long. Trimming left V 4 bases short and J 5 bases short, with 21 bases between. CDR1 and CDR2 (germline): LNHDA, SQIVND (reference sequence).

The rearrangement uses TRBV27 and TRBJ1-5, with a tentative D call TRBD1 (5 bases). The germline V gene has CDR1 MNHEY and CDR2 SMNVEV (reference sequence). The length of the CDR3 is 14 residues. Trimming pared 3 bases from V and 3 bases from J, leaving 9 bases between. CDR3 DNA: TGTGCCAGCAGTTTGTCAGGGTACAATCAGCCCCAGCATTTT. This translates into CASSLSGYNQPQHF.

V and J are TRBV18 and TRBJ1-2, with a weak D call TRBD1 (5 bases). V lost 0 bases to trimming and J lost 8 bases, with 10 bases between them. This CDR3 has 13 residues. CDR1 and CDR2 from the germline V gene are KGHSH and LQKENI. CDR3 coding DNA: TGTGCCAGCTCACCACCTACGGGGGTCGGCTACACCTTC. This encodes CASSPPTGVGYTF.

The chain employs TRBV19 and TRBJ2-5, with TRBD2 as a possible D gene (6 bases). V was cut by 2 bases and J by 5 bases, with 18 bases left in between. Germline V gene sequence: CDR1 LNHDA, CDR2 SQIVND (reference sequence). The CDR3 spans 16 residues. The CDR3 nucleotides are TGTGCCAGTAGTATAATGGCGGGAAGGGAGATGGAGACCCAGTACTTC. Encoded protein: CASSIMAGREMETQYF.